The 15 T cell receptor beta chains below were found in one sample sequenced in a study of blood T cell repertoires in COVID-19. Generated by immunoSEQ multiplex PCR, the TCRdb table keeps only in-frame clones and is missing some. The sample records 75,000 to 100,000 clones, around four fifths being singletons. The source material was peripheral blood. The source is a human donor in a cohort sampled during active COVID-19.

This clone was seen a handful of times. The chain is built from TRBV6-2 or TRBV6-3 and TRBJ2-7, with 8 bases identical to TRBD2. This CDR3 is 14 amino acids long. V lost 4 bases and J lost 6; bases outside the gene matches: 8. Germline CDR1 MNHEY, CDR2 SVGEGT. Here the CDR3 DNA reads TGTGCCAGCAGTTCGGGGACTAGTCGAGGCGAGCAGTACTTC. This codes for CASSSGTSRGEQYF.

This rearrangement joins TRBV5-1 to TRBJ2-2; 7 positions match TRBD1. The CDR3 consists of 15 residues. Germline assignment: CDR1 SGHRS and CDR2 YFSETQ. V shed 6 bases and J 0 bases; nucleotides not matched to a gene: 5. The CDR3 loop is CASILDRANTGELFF. The CDR3 DNA follows: TGCGCCAGCATTCTCGACAGGGCGAACACCGGGGAGCTGTTTTTT. The variable domain in full, with the rest retrieved from reference TRBV5-1 and TRBJ2-2, is KAGVTQTPRYLIKTRGQQVTLSCSPISGHRSVSWYQQTPGQGLQFLFEYFSETQRNKGNFPGRFSGRQFSNSRSEMNVSTLELGDSALYLCASILDRANTGELFFGEGSRLTVL.

This clone showed up just once. The rearrangement links TRBV7-2 to TRBJ1-6, with a tentative D call TRBD1 (5 bases). Germline V gives CDR1 SGHTA, CDR2 FQGNSA. V was cut by 0 bases and J by 4 bases, with 7 bases left in between. This CDR3 is 15 amino acids long. As DNA, the CDR3 is TGTGCCAGCAGCTTAGCGGCAGGGTATAATTCACCCCTCCACTTT. This encodes CASSLAAGYNSPLHF.

The V gene is TRBV19, the J gene TRBJ1-5, with D possibly matching TRBD1 (5 bases). This CDR3 has 14 amino acids. Per the germline V gene, CDR1 is LNHDA and CDR2 is SQIVND (reference sequence). Trimming cost V 4 bases and J 4 bases, with 11 bases left between them. Written as DNA, the CDR3 is TGTGCCAGTAGTACCAGACAGAATAATCAGCCCCAGCATTTT. Translation: CASSTRQNNQPQHF. The full variable domain, rest sourced from reference TRBV19 and TRBJ1-5, is DGGITQSPKYLFRKEGQNVTLSCEQNLNHDAMYWYRQDPGQGLRLIYYSQIVNDFQKGDIAEGYSVSREKKESFPLTVTSAQKNPTAFYLCASSTRQNNQPQHFGDGTRLSIL.

The V and J genes are TRBV3-1 (or the pseudogene TRBV3-2) and TRBJ1-1; TRBD1 aligns across 9 bases. CDR3 size: 13 residues. Germline CDR1 reads LGHDT; CDR2 reads YNNKEL (reference sequence). V trimming: 4 bases; J trimming: 7 bases; junction bases outside the gene matches: 4. CDR3 coding DNA: TGTGCCAGCAGCCGAGGGACAGGGCTTGAAGCTTTCTTT. Translating gives CASSRGTGLEAFF.

The J gene is TRBJ1-1, the V gene TRBV29-1; 9 bases map to TRBD1. Germline V CDR1 and CDR2: SQVTM, ANQGSEA. With 4 bases clipped from V and 11 bases from J, the junction kept 8 bases outside the gene matches. This CDR3 has 12 residues. CDR3 sequence reads: CSVVLGTGYAFF. In DNA, the CDR3 is TGCAGCGTTGTTTTAGGGACAGGGTATGCTTTCTTT.

The chain links TRBV28 to TRBJ2-3, with TRBD1 matching over 7 bases. The CDR3 totals 14 residues. J was trimmed by 2 bases and V by 10 bases; bases with no gene match: 9. Germline values: CDR1 MDHEN, CDR2 SYDVKM. The CDR3 region is CATSRDRDTDTQYF. The CDR3, as DNA: TGTGCCACGAGCCGGGACAGAGACACAGATACGCAGTATTTT.

The chain's CDR3 is CASSKQGAGGNTIYF. The CDR3 coding sequence is TGTGCCAGCAGCAAACAGGGGGCTGGAGGAAACACCATATATTTT. The J gene is TRBJ1-3, the V gene TRBV7-3; 9 bases line up with TRBD1. Germline CDR1 is SGHTA and CDR2 is FQGTGA. Trimming at V came to 5 bases and at J to 4 bases, leaving 6 bases not matched to a gene. The CDR3 extends over 15 amino acids.

The rearrangement joins TRBV5-8 to TRBJ1-3; possible D gene TRBD1, 6 bases. The germline gives CDR1 SGHTS, CDR2 YDEGEE. Trimming took 4 bases from V and 2 from J, leaving 16 bases between them. The CDR3 spans 16 residues. The CDR3 loop is CASSGRTAFPGNTIYF. The CDR3 coding sequence is TGTGCCAGCAGCGGACGGACAGCCTTCCCTGGAAACACCATATATTTT.

The sample holds one count of this clone. The genes are TRBV30 and TRBJ1-2; perhaps TRBD1 as D (5 bases). The germline CDR1 and CDR2 sequences are GTSNPN and SVGIG (reference sequence). Trimming shortened V by 2 bases and J by 3 bases, and 10 bases separated the two germline ends. CDR3 length: 13 residues. The CDR3 loop reads CAWSSGGDYGYTF. Here the CDR3 DNA reads TGTGCCTGGAGTTCGGGGGGGGACTATGGCTACACCTTC.

The chain employs TRBV27 and TRBJ2-3; possible D gene TRBD1, 5 bases. CDR1 is MNHEY and CDR2 is SMNVEV in the germline V gene (reference sequence). The CDR3 length is 13 residues. With 2 bases removed from V and 4 bases from J, the gap between germline ends came to 7 bases. The chain's CDR3 is CASSLTGADTQYF. The DNA for the CDR3 is TGTGCCAGCAGTTTAACAGGAGCAGATACGCAGTATTTT.

The gene calls are TRBV5-1 and TRBJ2-1; D remains ambiguous. CDR1 is SGHRS, CDR2 YFSETQ, per germline. The CDR3 is 11 residues long. Trimming shortened V by 1 base and J by 7 bases, and 3 bases separated the two germline ends. CDR3 sequence: CASSLLNEQFF. CDR3 nucleotides: TGCGCCAGCAGCTTGCTAAATGAGCAGTTCTTC.

CDR3 nucleotides: TGTGCCTGGGGGACAGGGGGATTCTACGAGCAGTACTTC. It specifies CAWGTGGFYEQYF. The chain is built from TRBV30 and TRBJ2-7; TRBD1 matches at 11 bases. Unmatched junction bases numbered 3, after V lost 5 bases and J lost 3 bases. Germline-derived CDR1 and CDR2 are GTSNPN and SVGIG (reference sequence). This CDR3 has 13 amino acids.

The chain is built from TRBV10-3 and TRBJ1-6; maybe TRBD1 (5 bases). V lost 2 bases to trimming and J lost 8 bases, with 7 bases between them. Germline values: CDR1 ENHRY, CDR2 SYGVKD. The CDR3 totals 13 residues. DNA of the CDR3: TGTGCCATCAGTGAGCGGGGGGATTCACCCCTCCACTTT. Its translation: CAISERGDSPLHF.

This clone occurred a few times. This chain connects TRBV6-2 or TRBV6-3 to TRBJ2-1, with 7 bases aligning to TRBD2. Per germline, CDR1 MNHEY and CDR2 SVGEGT. The length of the CDR3 is 16 residues. Unmatched junction bases numbered 7, after V lost 5 bases and J lost 0 bases. The CDR3 sequence: CASSTPSGFSYNEQFF. CDR3 coding DNA: TGTGCCAGCAGTACCCCTAGCGGATTCTCCTACAATGAGCAGTTCTTC.